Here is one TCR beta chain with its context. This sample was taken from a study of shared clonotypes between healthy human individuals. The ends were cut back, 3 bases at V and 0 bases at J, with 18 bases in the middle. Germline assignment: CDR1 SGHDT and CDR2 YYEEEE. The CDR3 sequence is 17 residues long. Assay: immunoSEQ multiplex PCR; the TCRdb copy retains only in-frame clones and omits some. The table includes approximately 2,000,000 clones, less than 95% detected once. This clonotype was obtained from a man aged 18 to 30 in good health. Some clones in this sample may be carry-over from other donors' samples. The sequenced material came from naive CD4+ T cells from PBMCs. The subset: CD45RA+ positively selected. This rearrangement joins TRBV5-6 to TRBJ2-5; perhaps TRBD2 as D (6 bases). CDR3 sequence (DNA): TGTGCCAGCAGCTCAATACGGGACTTTGCGTACCAAGAGACCCAGTACTTC. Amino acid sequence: CASSSIRDFAYQETQYF.